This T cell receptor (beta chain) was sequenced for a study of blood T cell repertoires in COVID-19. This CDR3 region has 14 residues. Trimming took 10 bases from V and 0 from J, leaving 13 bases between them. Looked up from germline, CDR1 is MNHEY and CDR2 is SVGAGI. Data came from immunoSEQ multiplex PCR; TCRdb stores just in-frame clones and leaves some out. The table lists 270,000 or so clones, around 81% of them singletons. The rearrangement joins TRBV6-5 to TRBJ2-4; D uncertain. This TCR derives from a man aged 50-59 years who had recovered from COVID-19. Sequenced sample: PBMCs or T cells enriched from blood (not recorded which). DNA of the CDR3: TGTGCCATCGCTAATACCCAAGCCAAAAACATTCAGTACTTC. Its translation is CAIANTQAKNIQYF.